The source of this T cell receptor (beta chain) is a study of T cell responses to AZD1222 COVID-19 vaccine. Across the study: Whether given at about 4 or about 12 weeks, second doses were pooled.

This table comes from immunoSEQ multiplex PCR, and its TCRdb copy is limited to in-frame clones, with some not included. The table lists about 100,000 clones, around 90% of them singletons. Broader study findings: The donor cohort was predominantly white British with a female majority, and clonal diversity may have been underestimated. It was only after the peak T cell response that any repertoires were sampled. When two AZD1222 doses had been given, Spike-specific TCR breadth and depth rose.

In the case of this clone: Its antigen remains unknown.

The germline V gene has CDR1 ENHRY and CDR2 SYGVKD. Trimming stripped 5 bases from V and 6 bases from J, with 7 bases between. The CDR3 has 11 residues. This TCR came from an adult in good health. The rearrangement uses TRBV10-3 and TRBJ1-1; D is unresolved. The input for sequencing was peripheral blood, taken on day 0 of AZD1222 vaccination. The CDR3 region is CAISTSSEAFF. The CDR3 bases are TGTGCCATCAGTACTAGCTCTGAAGCTTTCTTT.